The sequence of this T cell receptor (beta chain) was determined in a study of neoadjuvant anti-PD-1 for oral cavity cancer. Patients had newly diagnosed, untreated stage II-IVA oral cavity squamous cell carcinoma. The germline CDR1 and CDR2 sequences are SGHAT and FQNNGV. This CDR3 has 12 residues. V lost 6 bases and J lost 8, with 13 bases in between. This clone turned up a few times. Its antigen is still unknown. The method was immunoSEQ multiplex PCR; TCRdb's version includes in-frame clones alone and lacks a portion of them. In the table there are roughly 14,000 clones, just over 65% of which are singletons. Study outcomes and limitations: Pretreatment Treg/Th17 ratio correlated inversely with post-treatment tumor clonality.

The rearrangement joins TRBV11-2 to TRBJ1-1, with a tentative D call TRBD1 (5 bases). This sample comprised PBMCs, obtained before nivolumab (anti-PD-1) treatment. The TCR sequence derives from a person aged 40 to 85 with oral cavity squamous cell carcinoma. CDR3 DNA sequence: TGTGCCAGCAGTCATTTAAGGGGAGAAGCTTTCTTT. Translation: CASSHLRGEAFF.